The sample holds a few counts of the clone carrying this T cell receptor (beta chain). The CDR3 is 15 residues long. CDR1 and CDR2 from the germline V gene are MNHEY and SVGAGI. Trimming took 5 bases from V and 5 from J; bases not matched to a gene: 9. Original processing notes: For nucleated cells, counts were estimated from reference gene primer amplification. The protocol was immunoSEQ multiplex PCR, while the TCRdb copy is restricted to in-frame clones and leaves out a portion. D and trimming were read from the DNA, whereas the V and J calls and clone size are those reported in that table. The sample carries 270,000 or so clones, 85% recorded once. These data come from a study of blood T cell repertoires in COVID-19.

This clonotype was sampled from a human donor in a cohort sampled during active COVID-19. Sequencing was carried out using peripheral blood. This chain uses TRBV6-5 with TRBJ2-5; 9 bases line up with TRBD2. In DNA, the CDR3 is TGTGCCAGCAGTCGAAGCGGGACTAGCTGGGAGACCCAGTACTTC. This translates into CASSRSGTSWETQYF.